Following are 25 T cell receptor beta chains from one sample sequenced in a study of CD8 T cells in Susac syndrome. After extraction with the RNeasy kit, about 0.45 to 1 ug of the RNA was reverse transcribed using random hexamers. TCRdb re-called the immunoSEQ multiplex PCR reads with MiXCR, one entry per CDR3 protein. The table shows about 84,000 distinct CDR3 sequences, with about 96% occurring only once. The sequenced material came from CD8+ T cells from PBMCs. These receptor sequences come from a human donor with Susac syndrome.

J is TRBJ1-2 and V is TRBV4-1, with D perhaps matching TRBD1 (5 bases). Germline CDR1 is MGHRA and CDR2 is YSYEKL. Trimming left V 4 bases short and J 4 bases short, with 16 bases between. The CDR3 runs 15 residues. The CDR3 region has the DNA TGCGCCAGCAGCCCCCCGGGGGATAGTTCCTATGGCTACACCTTC. The encoded protein is CASSPPGDSSYGYTF.

This chain links TRBV4-3 with TRBJ2-1; 8 positions agree with TRBD2. The CDR3 extends over 16 amino acids. The ends lost 0 bases at V and 4 bases at J; junction bases unmatched: 5. Germline CDR1 reads LGHNA; CDR2 reads YSLEER. The CDR3 DNA reads TGCGCCAGCAGCCAAGATCTGGCGGGAGGATACAATGAGCAGTTCTTC. Its translation: CASSQDLAGGYNEQFF.

The genes are TRBV27 and TRBJ2-5; 7 bases match TRBD2. J lost 2 bases, V lost 3 bases, and 12 bases had no gene match. This CDR3 has 17 amino acids. CDR1 is MNHEY and CDR2 is SMNVEV in the germline V gene (reference sequence). CDR3 sequence reads: CASSFGWGGDEQETQYF. In DNA, the CDR3 is TGTGCCAGCAGTTTTGGTTGGGGAGGGGACGAACAAGAGACCCAGTACTTC.

The chain uses TRBV6-5 and TRBJ2-1; 9 positions agree with TRBD2. Germline-derived CDR1 and CDR2 are MNHEY and SVGAGI. V gave up 2 bases and J gave up 10 bases; unmatched junction bases: 9. The CDR3 loop spans 15 amino acids. The CDR3 sequence is CASSYRLAEEDEQFF. DNA of the CDR3: TGTGCCAGCAGTTACCGACTAGCGGAGGAGGACGAGCAGTTCTTC.

The chain combines TRBV29-1 with TRBJ2-1; a weak D match, TRBD1 (5 bases). CDR3 length: 12 amino acids. Germline assignment: CDR1 SQVTM and CDR2 ANQGSEA. V shed 5 bases and J shed 4 bases, with 9 bases lying between them. The CDR3 reads CSVYRKYNEQFF. CDR3 coding DNA: TGCAGCGTTTACAGGAAGTACAATGAGCAGTTCTTC.

The rearrangement links TRBV24-1 to TRBJ2-1; D call uncertain. CDR1 is KGHDR, CDR2 SFDVKD, per germline. V was pared by 5 bases and J by 0 bases, with 7 bases between. The CDR3 has 14 residues. CDR3: CATSGPGSYNEQFF. The CDR3 DNA is TGTGCCACCAGTGGTCCGGGCTCCTACAATGAGCAGTTCTTC.

The chain is built from TRBV18 and TRBJ1-2; TRBD1 might be the D (5 bases). Germline V CDR1 and CDR2: KGHSH, LQKENI. V was clipped by 6 bases and J by 4 bases, with 9 bases between them. The CDR3 runs 12 residues. The CDR3 loop reads CASSDSLYGYTF. The CDR3 nucleotides are TGTGCCAGCTCCGACAGCCTCTATGGCTACACCTTC.

This sequence joins TRBV20-1 and TRBJ2-3, with 12 bases matching TRBD2. This CDR3 region has 15 residues. The V gene's germline CDR1 is DFQATT and CDR2 SNEGSKA (reference sequence). Germline trimming cut 3 bases from V and 3 bases from J; bases unmatched to any gene: 4. Written as DNA, the CDR3 is TGCAGTGCTAGCTCGACTAGCGGGAGAACAGATACGCAGTATTTT. It yields the protein CSASSTSGRTDTQYF.

The chain links TRBV12-3 or TRBV12-4 to TRBJ2-6; tentatively, D is TRBD2 (6 bases). CDR3 length: 18 amino acids. Deletions cut 3 bases from V and 0 bases from J, with 15 bases between. CDR3 in amino acids: CASSFWRDPSSGANVLTF. The CDR3 DNA follows: TGTGCCAGCAGTTTTTGGCGGGACCCGTCCTCTGGGGCCAACGTCCTGACTTTC.

The chain is built from TRBV29-1 and TRBJ2-7, with D perhaps TRBD1 (5 bases). V was shortened by 2 bases and J by 5 bases, with 16 bases between the two germline ends. The CDR3 totals 14 residues. Germline CDR1 is SQVTM and CDR2 is ANQGSEA. This CDR3 is CSVETGVDLNEQYF. The CDR3 bases are TGCAGCGTTGAAACAGGCGTAGATCTCAACGAGCAGTACTTC.

The chain couples TRBV7-9 to TRBJ2-1; the D gene is possibly TRBD1 (6 bases). The CDR3 covers 17 residues. CDR1 is SEHNR, CDR2 FQNEAQ, per germline (reference sequence). V was pared by 5 bases and J by 3 bases, with 20 bases between. CDR3 bases: TGTGCCAGCAGCCTATCGCCCGGGACATCTTTCTACAATGAGCAGTTCTTC. Its translation is CASSLSPGTSFYNEQFF.

Only a few counts were recorded for this clonotype. The V gene is TRBV9, the J gene TRBJ2-1, with 10 bases identical to TRBD2. The V segment lost 4 bases and the J segment 4 bases; nucleotides outside the gene matches: 5. CDR1 is SGDLS and CDR2 is YYNGEE in the germline V gene. The CDR3 contains 15 residues. CDR3 nucleotide sequence: TGTGCCAGCAGCCCGACTAGCGGGCCTTACAATGAGCAGTTCTTC. Its translation: CASSPTSGPYNEQFF.

The rearrangement joins TRBV9 to TRBJ2-5; a possible D gene is TRBD1 (8 bases). CDR1 and CDR2 from the germline V gene are SGDLS and YYNGEE. The CDR3 spans 15 residues. The V gene lost 3 bases and the J gene lost 5 bases, with 17 bases spanning the gap. CDR3 coding DNA: TGTGCCAGCAGCGAGGGGGAGGGGACAGGCGAGACCCAGTACTTC. Translated, it gives CASSEGEGTGETQYF.

The V call is TRBV5-1, the J call TRBJ1-2, with 9 bases matching TRBD1. V lost 0 bases, J lost 4 bases, and 7 bases stayed unmatched. The CDR3 contains 16 residues. In germline, CDR1 is SGHRS, CDR2 YFSETQ. In DNA form, the CDR3 reads TGCGCCAGCAGCTTGGAGGACAGGGGAGAAGGCTATGGCTACACCTTC. Its translation is CASSLEDRGEGYGYTF.

The chain's CDR3 is CSVDRGNTGELFF. In DNA form, the CDR3 reads TGCAGCGTTGATCGAGGGAACACCGGGGAGCTGTTTTTT. The rearrangement links TRBV29-1 to TRBJ2-2, with D uncertain. This CDR3 region has 13 residues. Germline V CDR1 and CDR2: SQVTM, ANQGSEA. The V end lost 3 bases, the J end lost 1 base, and 6 bases lay between the germline ends.

The chain recombines TRBV27 with TRBJ2-7; D tentatively fits TRBD1 or TRBD2 (5 bases each). This CDR3 spans 14 amino acids. Germline values: CDR1 MNHEY, CDR2 SMNVEV (reference sequence). Trimming removed 5 bases from V and 3 bases from J, with 14 bases in between. The CDR3 DNA reads as TGTGCCAGCAGTCCTGAGGGACGGCACTACGAGCAGTACGTC. Encoded protein: CASSPEGRHYEQYV.

The chain joins TRBV7-6 to TRBJ1-2, with D unresolved. Germline V lookup: CDR1 SGHVS, CDR2 FNYEAQ. This CDR3 region has 15 residues. V shed 1 base and J shed 5 bases, with 14 bases lying between them. The CDR3 DNA is TGTGCCAGCAGCTTAGAAGCCACGGGGATTTATGGCTACACCTTC. Its protein is CASSLEATGIYGYTF.

The chain recombines TRBV29-1 with TRBJ2-1; TRBD2 might be the D (6 bases). With 1 base removed from V and 6 bases from J, the gap between germline ends came to 19 bases. Germline lookup yields CDR1 SQVTM and CDR2 ANQGSEA. The CDR3 has 16 residues. The CDR3 DNA follows: TGCAGCGTTGAAGGCCTGGGGGGTAAACTGGCCAATGAGCAGTTCTTC. Residues: CSVEGLGGKLANEQFF.

This clonotype was found once. The chain carries TRBV15 and TRBJ1-3; D not certain. V was pared by 6 bases and J by 1 base, with 4 bases between. CDR1 and CDR2 from the germline V gene are LNHNV and YYDKDF (reference sequence). The CDR3 has 12 amino acids. The CDR3 is CATRASGNTIYF. The DNA for the CDR3 is TGTGCCACCAGGGCTTCTGGAAACACCATATATTTT.

The chain joins TRBV29-1 to TRBJ1-2, with D maybe TRBD1 (6 bases). This CDR3 is built from 14 residues. Trimming took off 2 bases at V and 3 bases at J, with 13 bases between the two ends. Germline loops: CDR1 SQVTM, CDR2 ANQGSEA. CDR3 DNA sequence: TGCAGCGTTGAACTCGGGGGGCTGGACTATGGCTACACCTTC. Encoded protein: CSVELGGLDYGYTF.

The chain has TRBV20-1 and TRBJ2-1; D unresolved. The germline gives CDR1 DFQATT, CDR2 SNEGSKA (reference sequence). The length of the CDR3 is 10 residues. Trimming shortened V by 3 bases and J by 7 bases, and 4 bases separated the two germline ends. The CDR3 nucleotides read TGCAGTGCTAGGTGGAATGAGCAGTTCTTC. Translated: CSARWNEQFF.

V gene TRBV4-3 combines with J gene TRBJ2-7; 9 bases are a match to TRBD1. Per the germline V gene, CDR1 is LGHNA and CDR2 is YSLEER. Unmatched junction bases numbered 6, after V lost 0 bases and J lost 3 bases. The CDR3 is 16 amino acids. CDR3 residues: CASSQDLETGGYEQYF. For the CDR3, the DNA is TGCGCCAGCAGCCAAGATTTAGAGACAGGGGGCTACGAGCAGTACTTC.

The J gene is TRBJ2-5, the V gene TRBV13, with 9 bases aligning to TRBD1. Germline V gene data show CDR1 as PRHDT and CDR2 as FYEKMQ (reference sequence). CDR3 size: 14 residues. The ends lost 5 bases at V and 5 bases at J; junction bases unmatched: 6. In DNA, the CDR3 is TGTGCCAGCAGCAACCGGGACAGGGTTGAGACCCAGTACTTC. Its protein product is CASSNRDRVETQYF.

As DNA, the CDR3 is TGTGCCAGCGTCGCAGGGGACAGTACGTTCTATGGCTACACCTTC. It yields the protein CASVAGDSTFYGYTF. The J gene is TRBJ1-2, the V gene TRBV12-3 or TRBV12-4; 7 bases align to TRBD1. Trimming took 8 bases from V and 4 from J; bases not matched to a gene: 13. The CDR3 has 15 amino acids.

This rearrangement joins TRBV18 to TRBJ1-1, with D tentatively TRBD1 (5 bases). The CDR3 loop spans 17 amino acids. The V and J ends lost 6 bases and 4 bases respectively, with 24 bases between them. CDR1 is KGHSH, CDR2 LQKENI, per germline. DNA of the CDR3: TGTGCCAGCTCTCTACTTTTGCAGGGCCCAGAGGGCACTGAAGCTTTCTTT. It encodes CASSLLLQGPEGTEAFF. The variable domain in full, completed from reference TRBV18 and TRBJ1-1, reads NAGVMQNPRHLVRRRGQEARLRCSPMKGHSHVYWYRQLPEEGLKFMVYLQKENIIDESGMPKERFSAEFPKEGPSILRIQQVVRGDSAAYFCASSLLLQGPEGTEAFFGQGTRLTVV.